The 4 T cell receptor beta chains given below trace back to one sample, sequenced in a study of T cells after yellow fever vaccination. One entry per CDR3 protein, called by TCRdb with MiXCR from the 5' RACE reads. The repertoire includes hundreds of thousands of distinct CDR3 sequences, roughly 8.7% of them detected once, and approximately 18% sits in the top ten. Sequencing used PBMCs, obtained on the day of the first yellow fever vaccination. The source of these receptors is a man aged 18 to 29 who received the YFV17D yellow fever vaccine.

This clonotype appeared many times. The rearrangement joins TRBV9 to TRBJ2-2, with a tentative D call TRBD2 (6 bases). Between the trimmed V and J ends, which lost 5 bases and 5 bases, there was a span of 16 bases. The germline V gene encodes CDR1 SGDLS and CDR2 YYNGEE. This CDR3 is built from 15 residues. Here the CDR3 reads CASRSGTGGTGELFF. The CDR3 coding sequence is TGTGCCAGCAGGTCAGGGACCGGGGGTACCGGGGAGCTGTTTTTT.

The sample holds a few counts of this clonotype. The CDR3 region has the DNA TGCGCCAGCAGCGGCCGGGACAGGTTCACCTACGAGCAGTACTTC. Translating gives CASSGRDRFTYEQYF. The V call is TRBV5-1, the J call TRBJ2-7; 8 bases match TRBD1. The trim removed 4 bases at V and 2 bases at J, leaving 8 bases unmatched. The germline V gene encodes CDR1 SGHRS and CDR2 YFSETQ. The CDR3 totals 15 residues.

The genes are TRBV6-5 and TRBJ1-6; 7 bases fit TRBD1. This CDR3 is built from 15 residues. Germline CDR1 is MNHEY and CDR2 is SVGAGI. After removal of 0 bases from V and 7 bases from J, the junction contained 3 bases not matched to a gene. Here the CDR3 reads CASSYSQGRNSPLHF. The CDR3 nucleotides read TGTGCCAGCAGTTACTCACAGGGGCGGAATTCACCCCTCCACTTT.

This clonotype was observed a handful of times. V gene TRBV18 combines with J gene TRBJ1-5; D unresolved. Germline CDR1 reads KGHSH; CDR2 reads LQKENI. CDR3 length: 16 residues. V lost 2 bases and J 0 bases, leaving 11 bases between the germline ends. Written as DNA, the CDR3 is TGTGCCAGCTCACCAGCGGCCGGGAGTAGCAATCAGCCCCAGCATTTT. Amino acid sequence: CASSPAAGSSNQPQHF.